The 30 T cell receptor beta chains presented below share a single source sample, sequenced in a study of T-cell reconstitution after alpha-beta-depleted transplantation in children. For TCRbeta, the library was prepared with unique molecular identifiers. TCRdb called the PCR reads again in MiXCR, with one record for every CDR3 protein. The top ten hold over 25% of the sample, which has hundreds of thousands of distinct CDR3 sequences, about 16% seen once. This specimen consisted of PBMCs, mostly from graft donor cells, obtained 360 days after TCRalphabeta/CD19-depleted stem cell transplant. The origin of the receptors is a boy under two years old who had a stem cell transplant for Wiskott-Aldrich syndrome, so the T cells may come from the graft donor.

This clonotype was recorded only once. The chain employs TRBV5-1 and TRBJ2-7, with 8 bases aligning to TRBD1. With 2 bases clipped from V and 1 base from J, the junction kept 8 bases outside the gene matches. The germline gives CDR1 SGHRS, CDR2 YFSETQ. The CDR3 loop spans 16 amino acids. The CDR3 here is CASSFGPGQGSYEQYF. The CDR3 bases are TGCGCCAGCAGCTTCGGACCCGGACAGGGTTCCTACGAGCAGTACTTC.

This clonotype was seen only a few times. This chain joins TRBV4-2 and TRBJ2-6; a possible D gene is TRBD2 (6 bases). V was pared by 0 bases and J by 4 bases, with 19 bases between. The CDR3 extends over 19 amino acids. Looked up from germline, CDR1 is LGHNA and CDR2 is YNFKEQ. CDR3 in DNA: TGTGCCAGCAGCCAAGATTCGTGGGGAGGACAAGTCGGGGCCAACGTCCTGACTTTC. Protein sequence: CASSQDSWGGQVGANVLTF.

This clonotype showed up many times. The rearrangement joins TRBV7-9 to TRBJ2-1, with unresolved D. V was trimmed by 5 bases and J by 9 bases, leaving 17 bases between them. CDR1 is SEHNR and CDR2 is FQNEAQ in the germline V gene (reference sequence). The CDR3 spans 14 residues. The CDR3 DNA follows: TGTGCCAGCAGCCCCTCACTACTTGGCGGTGAGCAGTTCTTC. This translates into CASSPSLLGGEQFF. Full variable domain (outside the CDR3, taken from reference TRBV7-9 and TRBJ2-1): DTGVSQNPRHKITKRGQNVTFRCDPISEHNRLYWYRQTLGQGPEFLTYFQNEAQLEKSRLLSDRFSAERPKGSFSTLEIQRTEQGDSAMYLCASSPSLLGGEQFFGPGTRLTVL.

This clonotype was seen a handful of times. The chain uses TRBV7-9 and TRBJ2-7; D possibly corresponds to TRBD1 (5 bases). The V end lost 2 bases, the J end lost 3 bases, and 14 bases lay between the germline ends. The CDR3 is made up of 15 amino acids. CDR1 is SEHNR and CDR2 is FQNEAQ in the germline V gene (reference sequence). The CDR3 bases are TGTGCCAGCAGCTTACCAGGGTTGGGGAACTACGAGCAGTACTTC. Translated, it gives CASSLPGLGNYEQYF. Together with reference TRBV7-9 and TRBJ2-7, the CDR3 gives the full variable domain: DTGVSQNPRHKITKRGQNVTFRCDPISEHNRLYWYRQTLGQGPEFLTYFQNEAQLEKSRLLSDRFSAERPKGSFSTLEIQRTEQGDSAMYLCASSLPGLGNYEQYFGPGTRLTVT.

This clonotype was found once. This chain joins TRBV20-1 and TRBJ2-7; a weak D match, TRBD1 (5 bases). Germline V gene sequence: CDR1 DFQATT, CDR2 SNEGSKA (reference sequence). The CDR3 loop spans 16 amino acids. V was shortened by 0 bases and J by 2 bases, with 17 bases between the two germline ends. CDR3 in DNA: TGCAGTGCTAGAGATAGCCCCGAAACAGGACCCTACGAGCAGTACTTC. This sequence encodes CSARDSPETGPYEQYF.

This clonotype has more than one count but fewer than ten. This sequence joins TRBV30 and TRBJ2-4, with a weak D call TRBD1 (5 bases). The CDR3 length is 15 residues. Trimming cost V 2 bases and J 1 base, with 12 bases left between them. Germline lookup yields CDR1 GTSNPN and CDR2 SVGIG (reference sequence). CDR3: CAWSWGRAAKNIQYF. As DNA, the CDR3 is TGTGCCTGGAGTTGGGGCCGGGCCGCCAAAAACATTCAGTACTTC.

This clonotype was counted ten times or more. CDR3 sequence reads: CASSRGAEDTQYF. The CDR3, as DNA: TGTGCCAGCAGTAGAGGGGCAGAAGATACGCAGTATTTT. The gene calls are TRBV6-1 and TRBJ2-3; D could derive from TRBD1 or TRBD2 (5 bases each). This CDR3 comprises 13 residues. Germline V gene data show CDR1 as MNHNS and CDR2 as SASEGT. V was cut by 5 bases and J by 5 bases, with 11 bases left in between.

The chain recombines TRBV2 with TRBJ2-3; 13 bases are a match to TRBD2. The CDR3 is 18 amino acids. Germline loops: CDR1 SNHLY, CDR2 FYNNEI. In DNA, the CDR3 is TGTACCTTCAGTTTACGACTAGCGGGGGGCCCAAGCACAGATACGCAGTATTTT. This sequence encodes CTFSLRLAGGPSTDTQYF.

This clonotype has a handful of counts. The V call is TRBV12-3 or TRBV12-4, the J call TRBJ2-3, with 8 bases fitting TRBD2. V was pared by 8 bases and J by 1 base, with 8 bases of the junction left unmatched. CDR3 length equals 15 residues. DNA of the CDR3: TGTGCCAGCGACGACAGCGGGGGCCGCACAGATACGCAGTATTTT. Its protein product is CASDDSGGRTDTQYF.

V is TRBV5-1 and J is TRBJ1-2; D is unclear. V lost 2 bases, J lost 7 bases, and 21 bases lay in between. Germline loops: CDR1 SGHRS, CDR2 YFSETQ. This CDR3 comprises 16 residues. In nucleotides, the CDR3 is TGCGCCAGCAGCTTCTTCAGTTTCGGCGCGGTCTCTGGCTACACCTTC. This sequence encodes CASSFFSFGAVSGYTF.

The CDR3 bases are TGTGCCAGCAGCTTAAGGATAGCCCCCTACAATGAGCAGTTCTTC. It encodes CASSLRIAPYNEQFF. The chain couples TRBV11-2 to TRBJ2-1; D remains ambiguous. Germline CDR1 and CDR2: SGHAT and FQNNGV. There are 15 residues in the CDR3. Trimming took 2 bases from V and 2 from J, leaving 10 bases between them.

This clonotype showed up just a few times. The chain recombines TRBV10-3 with TRBJ2-3; D is undetermined. There are 13 residues in the CDR3. Germline V gives CDR1 ENHRY, CDR2 SYGVKD. Trimming removed 3 bases from V and 2 bases from J, with 6 bases in between. CDR3 nucleotide sequence: TGTGCCATCAGTGACTACCACACAGATACGCAGTATTTT. Residues: CAISDYHTDTQYF.

The table lists this clonotype with many counts. The chain carries TRBV12-3 or TRBV12-4 and TRBJ1-1; 8 nucleotides agree with TRBD1. The CDR3 is 15 amino acids. Trimming removed 4 bases from V and 1 base from J; junction bases left unmatched: 5. The CDR3 DNA sequence: TGTGCCAGCAGTTCGCCGACAGGGGCGAACACTGAAGCTTTCTTT. Protein: CASSSPTGANTEAFF.

This clonotype was detected a few times. V gene TRBV7-2 combines with J gene TRBJ2-6, with D uncertain. The V end lost 0 bases, the J end lost 0 bases, and 15 bases lay between the germline ends. Per the germline V gene, CDR1 is SGHTA and CDR2 is FQGNSA. The CDR3 is made up of 19 amino acids. The CDR3 DNA follows: TGTGCCAGCAGCTTAGCAACCCCCCGTACCCTCTCTGGGGCCAACGTCCTGACTTTC. Translation: CASSLATPRTLSGANVLTF. Variable domain in full (rest from reference TRBV7-2 and TRBJ2-6): GAGVSQSPSNKVTEKGKDVELRCDPISGHTALYWYRQSLGQGLEFLIYFQGNSAPDKSGLPSDRFSAERTGGSVSTLTIQRTQQEDSAVYLCASSLATPRTLSGANVLTFGAGSRLTVL.

This chain connects TRBV4-3 to TRBJ2-1; maybe TRBD2 (6 bases). From germline, CDR1 is LGHNA and CDR2 YSLEER. The ends were cut back, 1 base at V and 4 bases at J, with 14 bases in the middle. CDR3 length: 16 residues. In DNA, the CDR3 is TGCGCCAGCAGCCAAGTTGCGGGGATACTTTACAATGAGCAGTTCTTC. Translating it yields CASSQVAGILYNEQFF.

This clonotype has only a few counts. The V call is TRBV25-1, the J call TRBJ2-1, with TRBD2 matching 11 bases. With V trimmed by 6 bases and J by 1 base, 8 bases remained unmatched. This CDR3 is 17 amino acids long. CDR1 MGHDK and CDR2 SYGVNS come from the germline V gene. In nucleotides, the CDR3 is TGTGCCAGCAGCCTACTCACTAGCGGGAGTTCCTACAATGAGCAGTTCTTC. Translation gives CASSLLTSGSSYNEQFF.

The V and J genes are TRBV2 and TRBJ2-5; no clear D gene. Trimming took 3 bases from V and 0 from J, leaving 2 bases between them. The CDR3 is made up of 12 amino acids. CDR1 and CDR2 (germline): SNHLY, FYNNEI. This CDR3 reads CASSDYQETQYF. CDR3 nucleotide sequence: TGTGCCAGCAGTGACTACCAAGAGACCCAGTACTTC.

This clonotype occurred a few times. The genes are TRBV12-3 or TRBV12-4 and TRBJ2-1; D could derive from TRBD1 or TRBD2 (5 bases each). V was cut by 4 bases and J by 14 bases, with 15 bases left in between. The CDR3 extends over 12 amino acids. The CDR3 here is CASSSWDGREFF. As DNA, the CDR3 is TGTGCCAGCAGTTCATGGGACGGCCGGGAGTTCTTC.

Only a few counts were recorded for this clonotype. The chain links TRBV11-2 to TRBJ2-7, with D perhaps being TRBD1 or TRBD2 (5 bases each). V was trimmed by 1 base and J by 4 bases, leaving 17 bases between them. The CDR3 extends over 16 amino acids. Germline CDR1 is SGHAT and CDR2 is FQNNGV. The CDR3 DNA is TGTGCCAGCAGCTTAGGGGGACGAGTAATGAGTTACGAGCAGTACTTC. Amino acid sequence: CASSLGGRVMSYEQYF.

The chain uses TRBV12-3 or TRBV12-4 and TRBJ1-1, with unresolved D. CDR3 size: 15 residues. Trimming took 0 bases from V and 2 from J, leaving 10 bases between them. For the CDR3, the DNA is TGTGCCAGCAGTTTAGCGCCCGGGAAAAACACTGAAGCTTTCTTT. This sequence encodes CASSLAPGKNTEAFF.

In this sample, this clonotype turned up many times. The rearrangement uses TRBV15 and TRBJ2-7, with 7 bases aligning to TRBD1. V lost 1 base to trimming and J lost 2 bases; unmatched junction nucleotides: 2. Germline loops: CDR1 LNHNV, CDR2 YYDKDF (reference sequence). The CDR3 is 14 residues long. CDR3 in DNA: TGTGCCACCAGCAGAGGGGACAGTCCCTACGAGCAGTACTTC. Translation: CATSRGDSPYEQYF.

This chain connects TRBV20-1 to TRBJ2-6; no clear D gene. The CDR3 totals 16 residues. Per the germline V gene, CDR1 is DFQATT and CDR2 is SNEGSKA (reference sequence). V lost 3 bases to trimming and J lost 2 bases, with 14 bases between them. The CDR3 sequence is CSASLRFSAGANVLTF. CDR3 nucleotides: TGCAGTGCTAGCCTTCGATTTTCCGCTGGGGCCAACGTCCTGACTTTC.

In its sample, this clonotype was seen a few times. The chain carries TRBV7-9 and TRBJ2-5; a weak D match, TRBD1 (6 bases). The length of the CDR3 is 16 residues. V was clipped by 7 bases and J by 2 bases, with 20 bases between them. Germline V lookup: CDR1 SEHNR, CDR2 FQNEAQ (reference sequence). The CDR3 DNA reads as TGTGCCAGCACCTTGACAGGCGGGTTGGTACAAGAGACCCAGTACTTC. It yields the protein CASTLTGGLVQETQYF.

This clonotype was observed a few times. The V and J genes are TRBV4-3 and TRBJ2-7; 8 bases align to TRBD1. V lost 0 bases to trimming and J lost 1 base; unmatched junction nucleotides: 5. CDR3 length equals 16 residues. Germline CDR1 reads LGHNA; CDR2 reads YSLEER. This chain's CDR3 is CASSQDERTGSYEQYF. The DNA of the CDR3 is TGCGCCAGCAGCCAAGATGAGAGGACAGGGTCCTACGAGCAGTACTTC.

The chain recombines TRBV24-1 with TRBJ1-1; no firm D call. CDR3 length equals 13 residues. Trimming took 9 bases from V and 7 from J, leaving 17 bases between them. Germline lookup yields CDR1 KGHDR and CDR2 SFDVKD. The CDR3 nucleotides read TGTGCCACCCAGGAGGGCAGGCAACATGAAGCTTTCTTT. Translated, it gives CATQEGRQHEAFF.

This chain uses TRBV20-1 with TRBJ2-5, with no clear D. The CDR3 spans 14 residues. Trimming pared 7 bases from V and 1 base from J, leaving 16 bases between. The V gene's germline CDR1 is DFQATT and CDR2 SNEGSKA (reference sequence). CDR3 sequence: CSVPTVPGQETQYF. Here the CDR3 DNA reads TGCAGTGTCCCGACGGTCCCAGGCCAAGAGACCCAGTACTTC.

This clonotype was detected only a few times. This sequence joins TRBV2 and TRBJ2-5, with 7 bases fitting TRBD2. The CDR3 totals 13 residues. Germline trimming cut 4 bases from V and 2 bases from J; bases unmatched to any gene: 1. CDR1 is SNHLY and CDR2 is FYNNEI in the germline V gene. The CDR3 region has the DNA TGTGCCAGCAGTGGGGGGGGACAAGAGACCCAGTACTTC. This sequence encodes CASSGGGQETQYF.

This clonotype was seen a few times. The chain combines TRBV6-2 or TRBV6-3 with TRBJ2-7, with 10 bases fitting TRBD2. Trimming took 7 bases from V and 2 from J; bases not matched to a gene: 11. This CDR3 contains 16 residues. Germline CDR1 reads MNHEY; CDR2 reads SVGEGT. For the CDR3, the DNA is TGTGCCAGCACTCCTCTAGCGGGAGTCACCACCTACGAGCAGTACTTC. Translating it yields CASTPLAGVTTYEQYF.

This clonotype has only a few counts. The V gene is TRBV28, the J gene TRBJ2-2; D not resolved. The CDR3 contains 15 residues. Germline lookup yields CDR1 MDHEN and CDR2 SYDVKM. The V end lost 3 bases, the J end lost 1 base, and 9 bases lay between the germline ends. The CDR3 DNA follows: TGTGCCAGCAGTTTCCCCGACAAGAACACCGGGGAGCTGTTTTTT. Its translation: CASSFPDKNTGELFF.

A few counts support this clonotype. The chain recombines TRBV7-9 with TRBJ2-2; D unresolved. This CDR3 comprises 15 residues. The V end was cut by 1 base, the J end by 0 bases, with 6 bases between. The germline gives CDR1 SEHNR, CDR2 FQNEAQ (reference sequence). The CDR3 nucleotides read TGTGCCAGCAGCTTAGTGGTCCCGAACACCGGGGAGCTGTTTTTT. Translated, it gives CASSLVVPNTGELFF.